The clone carrying this T cell receptor beta chain came up many times. Its target is not known. Across 18 months, stable Graves' hyperthyroidism was marked by no progression to ophthalmopathy. TCR beta CDR3 regions were amplified from RNA. A first-round RT-PCR of the TCR CDR3 used the HTBI primer set. TCRdb re-called the multiplex PCR reads through MiXCR, storing one row per CDR3 protein. The table records some 720,000 distinct CDR3 sequences, approximately 16% of them present only once. The CDR3 extends over 12 amino acids. V lost 5 bases and J 8 bases, leaving 13 bases between the germline ends. The germline V gene encodes CDR1 DFQATT and CDR2 SNEGSKA (reference sequence). This record comes from a study of T cells in Graves' hyperthyroidism and ophthalmopathy. The study, taken as a whole, reports: Most thyroid clonotypes expanded above 0.001 were also detected in blood. Ophthalmopathy was separated from stable hyperthyroidism by a 13 V-J model.

Sequenced sample: blood. This clonotype was sampled from a man younger than 30 with Graves' hyperthyroidism. The rearrangement links TRBV20-1 to TRBJ2-1; either TRBD1 or TRBD2 may supply D (6 bases each). The CDR3 DNA sequence: TGCAGTGCTGAATTGGGGGGCGATGAGCAGTTCTTC. Encoded protein: CSAELGGDEQFF.